These 16 T cell receptor beta chains share one sample of origin, sequenced in a study of a mutant IDH1 vaccine in newly diagnosed glioma. TCRdb's copy holds only in-frame clones and misses some; the assay was immunoSEQ multiplex PCR. Here the sample spans 30,000 to 35,000 clones, around 90% being singletons. The time point: week 47, end of study. Vaccination used 300 ug of mutant IDH1 20-mer peptide per dose, with topical imiquimod. Their antigens remain unidentified. The source was PBMCs, collected from a glioma patient whose treatment included an IDH1 peptide vaccine. All receptors derive from a middle-aged man with glioma.

This clone has only a few counts. This chain joins TRBV28 and TRBJ2-3, with D possibly matching TRBD2 (6 bases). This CDR3 comprises 17 residues. The germline CDR1 and CDR2 sequences are MDHEN and SYDVKM. V was clipped by 4 bases and J by 7 bases, with 24 bases between them. CDR3 sequence (DNA): TGTGCCAGCAGTTGGGGGGTAGTGGGGAAAAAGGGAAATACGCAGTATTTT. As protein: CASSWGVVGKKGNTQYF.

This clone came up a few times. The chain has TRBV6-5 and TRBJ1-1; no reliable D call. This CDR3 has 15 amino acids. Germline CDR1 reads MNHEY; CDR2 reads SVGAGI. V lost 2 bases and J 5 bases, leaving 15 bases between the germline ends. Here the CDR3 reads CASSYGLEVETEAFF. CDR3 DNA: TGTGCCAGCAGTTACGGACTCGAGGTGGAAACTGAAGCTTTCTTT.

The chain recombines TRBV5-1 with TRBJ1-3, with D hard to call. This CDR3 contains 15 residues. Trimming left V 0 bases short and J 0 bases short, with 7 bases between. Germline CDR1 reads SGHRS; CDR2 reads YFSETQ. CDR3 nucleotides: TGCGCCAGCAGCTTGGACAGCCTCTCTGGAAACACCATATATTTT. This translates into CASSLDSLSGNTIYF.

The chain couples TRBV7-2 to TRBJ2-7; D remains ambiguous. V gave up 6 bases and J gave up 4 bases, with 16 bases separating them. This CDR3 region has 14 residues. Germline CDR1 is SGHTA and CDR2 is FQGNSA. The CDR3 spells CASSGTRVGYEQYF. CDR3 DNA: TGTGCCAGCAGTGGTACTCGAGTAGGTTACGAGCAGTACTTC.

This chain connects TRBV5-4 to TRBJ1-2; the D gene is possibly TRBD1 (5 bases). Trimming removed 0 bases at V and 7 bases at J, with 16 bases between. This CDR3 region has 15 residues. The V gene's germline CDR1 is SGHNT and CDR2 YYREEE (reference sequence). The CDR3 sequence is CASSLAGQGYSGYTF. The CDR3 bases are TGTGCCAGCAGCTTGGCCGGGCAGGGTTACTCTGGCTACACCTTC.

The rearrangement links TRBV7-3 to TRBJ2-2; TRBD1 or TRBD2 may be the D gene (5 bases each). Trimming shortened V by 6 bases and J by 4 bases, and 12 bases separated the two germline ends. The CDR3 spans 14 residues. Germline V gives CDR1 SGHTA, CDR2 FQGTGA. CDR3 protein: CASRPGPTTGELFF. The CDR3 DNA follows: TGTGCCAGCAGACCGGGACCCACCACCGGGGAGCTGTTTTTT.

The rearrangement joins TRBV10-3 to TRBJ2-3; D uncertain. The CDR3 covers 14 residues. Trimming cost V 0 bases and J 1 base, with 5 bases left between them. Germline CDR1 is ENHRY and CDR2 is SYGVKD. The CDR3 loop reads CAISESRGTDTQYF. The CDR3 region has the DNA TGTGCCATCAGTGAGTCTCGCGGCACAGATACGCAGTATTTT.

V usage is TRBV7-9 and J usage is TRBJ1-5, with 7 bases identical to TRBD1. The CDR3 sequence is 17 residues long. Looked up from germline, CDR1 is SEHNR and CDR2 is FQNEAQ (reference sequence). J lost 2 bases, V lost 5 bases, and 12 bases had no gene match. The CDR3 coding sequence is TGTGCCAGCAGCCTAACTGGGGGTACAGGGGGCAATCAGCCCCAGCATTTT. Amino acids: CASSLTGGTGGNQPQHF.

The V gene is TRBV15, the J gene TRBJ2-4, with 7 bases aligning to TRBD1. The V segment lost 5 bases and the J segment 2 bases; nucleotides outside the gene matches: 6. CDR1 and CDR2 from the germline V gene are LNHNV and YYDKDF (reference sequence). The CDR3 is 15 residues long. CDR3 amino acids: CATSRPQGTKNIQYF. The CDR3 DNA follows: TGTGCCACCAGCCGACCACAGGGGACCAAAAACATTCAGTACTTC.

The rearrangement links TRBV2 to TRBJ2-1; TRBD1 matches 8 bases. The CDR3 loop spans 15 amino acids. In germline, CDR1 is SNHLY, CDR2 FYNNEI. V lost 4 bases, J lost 0 bases, and 2 bases stayed unmatched. The CDR3 DNA follows: TGTGCCAGCAGTGCTCAGGGGGCCTCCTACAATGAGCAGTTCTTC. This gives the protein CASSAQGASYNEQFF. Drawing the rest from reference TRBV2 and TRBJ2-1, the complete variable domain is EPEVTQTPSHQVTQMGQEVILRCVPISNHLYFYWYRQILGQKVEFLVSFYNNEISEKSEIFDDQFSVERPDGSNFTLKIRSTKLEDSAMYFCASSAQGASYNEQFFGPGTRLTVL.

The chain links TRBV6-1 to TRBJ2-2; no firm D call. This CDR3 is built from 13 residues. The ends were cut back, 6 bases at V and 1 base at J, with 6 bases in the middle. Germline CDR1 is MNHNS and CDR2 is SASEGT. Here the CDR3 reads CASRERNTGELFF. CDR3 DNA sequence: TGTGCCAGCAGGGAAAGGAACACCGGGGAGCTGTTTTTT.

This clone was seen once. J is TRBJ2-7 and V is TRBV7-2; D call uncertain. Per germline, CDR1 SGHTA and CDR2 FQGNSA. This CDR3 region has 13 residues. V lost 1 base to trimming and J lost 4 bases, with 8 bases between them. The CDR3 DNA follows: TGTGCCAGCAGCTTAGGCCGGGCTTACGAGCAGTACTTC. Translating gives CASSLGRAYEQYF.

This clone showed up just once. This rearrangement joins TRBV18 to TRBJ2-3; 9 bases line up with TRBD2. The CDR3 is 14 residues long. V trimming: 1 base; J trimming: 4 bases; junction bases outside the gene matches: 0. CDR1 is KGHSH, CDR2 LQKENI, per germline. DNA for the CDR3: TGTGCCAGCTCACCACTAGCGGGAGCAGATACGCAGTATTTT. It codes for CASSPLAGADTQYF.

This clone was detected once. V usage is TRBV5-1 and J usage is TRBJ2-5, with 9 bases lining up with TRBD1. CDR1 SGHRS and CDR2 YFSETQ come from the germline V gene. V trimming: 0 bases; J trimming: 2 bases; junction bases outside the gene matches: 5. The CDR3 covers 16 residues. The CDR3 bases are TGCGCCAGCAGCTTGGCCGTAGGACAGGGGCAAGAGACCCAGTACTTC. Protein product: CASSLAVGQGQETQYF. Complete variable domain (other parts from reference TRBV5-1 and TRBJ2-5): KAGVTQTPRYLIKTRGQQVTLSCSPISGHRSVSWYQQTPGQGLQFLFEYFSETQRNKGNFPGRFSGRQFSNSRSEMNVSTLELGDSALYLCASSLAVGQGQETQYFGPGTRLLVL.

This clone was observed once. The CDR3 loop is CASSSGQVSGNTIYF. CDR3 in DNA: TGTGCCAGCAGCTCCGGACAGGTCTCTGGAAACACCATATATTTT. V gene TRBV7-2 combines with J gene TRBJ1-3, with TRBD1 matching 7 bases. There are 15 residues in the CDR3. The V gene's germline CDR1 is SGHTA and CDR2 FQGNSA. V lost 4 bases to trimming and J lost 0 bases; unmatched junction nucleotides: 3.

This clone was seen once. The rearrangement links TRBV7-2 to TRBJ2-1; 13 nucleotides agree with TRBD2. V dropped 7 bases and J dropped 7; count of bases not matched to a gene: 10. The CDR3 totals 16 residues. Germline CDR1 SGHTA, CDR2 FQGNSA. The CDR3 coding sequence is TGTGCCAGCACCAAAACCACGACTAGCGGGAGGAATGAGCAGTTCTTC. Protein product: CASTKTTTSGRNEQFF.